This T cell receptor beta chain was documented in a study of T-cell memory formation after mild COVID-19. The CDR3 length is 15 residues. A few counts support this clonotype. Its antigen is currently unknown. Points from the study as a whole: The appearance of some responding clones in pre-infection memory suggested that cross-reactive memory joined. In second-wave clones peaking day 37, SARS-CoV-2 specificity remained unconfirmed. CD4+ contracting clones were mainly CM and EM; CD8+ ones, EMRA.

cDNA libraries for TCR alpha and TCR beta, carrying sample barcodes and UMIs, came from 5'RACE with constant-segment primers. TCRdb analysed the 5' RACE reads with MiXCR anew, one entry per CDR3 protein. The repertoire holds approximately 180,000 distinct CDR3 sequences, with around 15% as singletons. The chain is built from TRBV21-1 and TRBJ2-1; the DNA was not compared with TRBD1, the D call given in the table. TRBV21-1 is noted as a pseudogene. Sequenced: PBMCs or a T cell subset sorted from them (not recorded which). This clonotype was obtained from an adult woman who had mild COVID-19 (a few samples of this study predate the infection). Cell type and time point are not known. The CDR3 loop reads CASSPRPNSYNEQFF. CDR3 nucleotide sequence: TGTGCCAGCAGCCCCCGCCCAAACTCCTACAATGAGCAGTTCTTC.